The 19 T cell receptor beta chains below come from one sample, sequenced in a study of blood T cell repertoires in COVID-19. The assay was immunoSEQ multiplex PCR, and TCRdb's table has in-frame clones only and misses some. The sample contains fewer than 200,000 clones, approximately 85% of which appear only once. Sequenced input: peripheral blood. The receptors were sampled from a woman aged 60-70 years with COVID-19, enrolled during active disease.

This clone has only a few counts. This rearrangement joins TRBV9 to TRBJ1-1; D not resolved. Germline V gene lookup returns CDR1 SGDLS and CDR2 YYNGEE. Trimming left V 0 bases short and J 5 bases short, with 11 bases between. The CDR3 runs 14 residues. The CDR3 here is CASSVEAGGTEAFF. The CDR3 DNA reads TGTGCCAGCAGCGTAGAGGCGGGAGGGACTGAAGCTTTCTTT.

The V and J genes are TRBV5-8 and TRBJ2-2; 9 positions agree with TRBD2. Looked up from germline, CDR1 is SGHTS and CDR2 is YDEGEE. The CDR3 extends over 15 amino acids. The V gene end was trimmed by 0 bases and the J gene end by 3 bases; junction bases not matched to a gene: 0. This CDR3 reads CASSLGLADTGELFF. In nucleotides, the CDR3 is TGTGCCAGCAGCTTGGGACTAGCGGACACCGGGGAGCTGTTTTTT.

This chain connects TRBV7-8 to TRBJ1-5, with 12 bases aligning to TRBD1. Trimming cost V 6 bases and J 4 bases; bases outside gene matches: 10. The CDR3 sequence is 17 residues long. From germline, CDR1 is SGHVS and CDR2 FQNEAQ. The CDR3 spells CASSPRDRGLGNQPQHF. For the CDR3, the DNA is TGTGCCAGCAGTCCGCGGGACAGGGGGCTGGGGAATCAGCCCCAGCATTTT.

This clone was detected only once. The chain employs TRBV6-6 and TRBJ2-1; 7 bases agree with TRBD2. Germline V gives CDR1 MNHNY, CDR2 SVGAGI (reference sequence). V lost 5 bases and J lost 0; bases outside the gene matches: 7. The CDR3 is 16 residues long. CDR3 region: CASSPLQRGSYNEQFF. In DNA form, the CDR3 reads TGTGCCAGCAGTCCCCTGCAGCGGGGCTCCTACAATGAGCAGTTCTTC.

The chain joins TRBV7-9 to TRBJ1-1; D not certain. The V gene lost 3 bases and the J gene lost 1 base, with 3 bases spanning the gap. Per germline, CDR1 SEHNR and CDR2 FQNEAQ (reference sequence). This CDR3 is 12 amino acids long. CDR3 loop: CASSFRNTEAFF. CDR3 nucleotides: TGTGCCAGCAGCTTTAGGAACACTGAAGCTTTCTTT.

This rearrangement joins TRBV5-4 to TRBJ2-3; D uncertain. Trimming took off 0 bases at V and 2 bases at J, with 7 bases between the two ends. Looked up from germline, CDR1 is SGHNT and CDR2 is YYREEE (reference sequence). The CDR3 totals 14 residues. The CDR3 protein is CASSLAEYTDTQYF. The CDR3 coding sequence is TGTGCCAGCAGCTTGGCTGAGTACACAGATACGCAGTATTTT. The entire variable domain, with the rest obtained from reference TRBV5-4 and TRBJ2-3, is as follows: ETGVTQSPTHLIKTRGQQVTLRCSSQSGHNTVSWYQQALGQGPQFIFQYYREEENGRGNFPPRFSGLQFPNYSSELNVNALELDDSALYLCASSLAEYTDTQYFGPGTRLTVL.

The chain employs TRBV30 and TRBJ1-2, with D possibly matching TRBD1 (5 bases). Trimming took off 1 base at V and 4 bases at J, with 10 bases between the two ends. The length of the CDR3 is 13 residues. Germline V gene lookup returns CDR1 GTSNPN and CDR2 SVGIG (reference sequence). The CDR3 DNA sequence: TGTGCCTGGAGTGAGACAGCGTTCTATGGCTACACCTTC. Translated: CAWSETAFYGYTF.

The genes are TRBV5-1 and TRBJ2-5; possibly TRBD2 for D (7 bases). The CDR3 is made up of 13 amino acids. V was pared by 7 bases and J by 2 bases, with 12 bases between. Germline loops: CDR1 SGHRS, CDR2 YFSETQ. The CDR3 DNA follows: TGCGCCAGCGGAAAGGGGGGGCAAGAGACCCAGTACTTC. It encodes CASGKGGQETQYF.

The chain combines TRBV5-6 with TRBJ1-5; TRBD1 agrees at 10 bases. From germline, CDR1 is SGHDT and CDR2 YYEEEE. This CDR3 region has 16 residues. V trimming: 2 bases; J trimming: 0 bases; junction bases outside the gene matches: 2. The DNA for the CDR3 is TGTGCCAGCAGCTTCGGGACAGGGGATAGCAATCAGCCCCAGCATTTT. It is translated as CASSFGTGDSNQPQHF.

The rearrangement uses TRBV6-6 and TRBJ1-1; D not certain. The CDR3 sequence is 16 residues long. The V end was cut by 2 bases, the J end by 0 bases, with 13 bases between. Germline V gene lookup returns CDR1 MNHNY and CDR2 SVGAGI (reference sequence). CDR3 region: CASSYGVRGLNTEAFF. CDR3 DNA: TGTGCCAGCAGTTACGGGGTTCGGGGTCTGAACACTGAAGCTTTCTTT.

The chain joins TRBV6-6 to TRBJ1-3; D may be TRBD1 (5 bases). The CDR3 contains 14 residues. CDR1 MNHNY and CDR2 SVGAGI come from the germline V gene (reference sequence). Trimming cost V 7 bases and J 3 bases, with 13 bases left between them. The CDR3 bases are TGTGCCAGCAAACAGGTTTTACTTGGAAACACCATATATTTT. It yields the protein CASKQVLLGNTIYF.

The chain links TRBV11-2 to TRBJ2-2; D unclear. The V and J ends lost 3 bases and 0 bases respectively, with 5 bases between them. CDR3 length equals 14 residues. Germline V CDR1 and CDR2: SGHAT, FQNNGV. The CDR3 spells CASSFPSNTGELFF. The CDR3 nucleotides are TGTGCCAGCAGCTTTCCGTCGAACACCGGGGAGCTGTTTTTT.

V usage is TRBV15 and J usage is TRBJ2-6; 9 positions match TRBD1. Germline values: CDR1 LNHNV, CDR2 YYDKDF (reference sequence). V trimming: 2 bases; J trimming: 4 bases; junction bases outside the gene matches: 12. The CDR3 runs 19 residues. DNA for the CDR3: TGTGCCACCAGCAGACTCTCCGGGACAGGGTCGGGCGGGGCCAACGTCCTGACTTTC. Translated: CATSRLSGTGSGGANVLTF.

This rearrangement joins TRBV6-5 to TRBJ1-6; D ambiguous. Germline V gives CDR1 MNHEY, CDR2 SVGAGI. Trimming took off 5 bases at V and 9 bases at J, with 11 bases between the two ends. CDR3 length equals 13 residues. The CDR3 region has the DNA TGTGCCAGCAGTACAGATATACGTTCACCCCTCCACTTT. This encodes CASSTDIRSPLHF.

The chain recombines TRBV5-4 with TRBJ2-5, with 14 bases that match TRBD2. Germline V gives CDR1 SGHNT, CDR2 YYREEE (reference sequence). The CDR3 sequence is 16 residues long. The V gene end was trimmed by 4 bases and the J gene end by 7 bases; junction bases not matched to a gene: 9. CDR3 DNA sequence: TGTGCCAGCAGCCGAAGACTAGCGGGGGGGCAGGGGACCCAGTACTTC. Translation: CASSRRLAGGQGTQYF.

The chain has TRBV3-1 (or the pseudogene TRBV3-2) and TRBJ2-5; 10 bases are a match to TRBD2. The germline V gene encodes CDR1 LGHDT and CDR2 YNNKEL (reference sequence). The V and J ends lost 3 bases and 11 bases, in that order; junction bases with no gene match: 12. The CDR3 consists of 15 residues. CDR3 sequence (DNA): TGTGCCAGCAGCCAGCTAGCGGGAGTATCGTGGGAGCAGTACTTC. Residues: CASSQLAGVSWEQYF.

The genes are TRBV3-1 (or the pseudogene TRBV3-2) and TRBJ2-1; 10 positions agree with TRBD2. V trimming: 8 bases; J trimming: 7 bases; junction bases outside the gene matches: 5. Per germline, CDR1 LGHDT and CDR2 YNNKEL (reference sequence). The CDR3 contains 13 residues. Here the CDR3 reads CASGAGGLNEQFF. The CDR3 DNA is TGTGCCAGCGGAGCGGGAGGGTTGAATGAGCAGTTCTTC.

The chain is built from TRBV7-9 and TRBJ2-5; D is possibly TRBD2 (7 bases). There are 14 residues in the CDR3. Germline assignment: CDR1 SEHNR and CDR2 FQNEAQ (reference sequence). V was pared by 3 bases and J by 1 base, with 9 bases between. The CDR3 sequence is CASSFGGAQETQYF. CDR3 DNA: TGTGCCAGCAGCTTTGGGGGGGCCCAAGAGACCCAGTACTTC.

The chain recombines TRBV7-8 with TRBJ2-7, with TRBD1 identical over 10 bases. The germline V gene has CDR1 SGHVS and CDR2 FQNEAQ. Germline trimming cut 4 bases from V and 6 bases from J; bases unmatched to any gene: 9. The CDR3 extends over 15 amino acids. CDR3 protein: CASSSRGTGAFEQYF. In DNA, the CDR3 is TGTGCCAGCAGCTCAAGGGGGACAGGGGCATTCGAGCAGTACTTC.